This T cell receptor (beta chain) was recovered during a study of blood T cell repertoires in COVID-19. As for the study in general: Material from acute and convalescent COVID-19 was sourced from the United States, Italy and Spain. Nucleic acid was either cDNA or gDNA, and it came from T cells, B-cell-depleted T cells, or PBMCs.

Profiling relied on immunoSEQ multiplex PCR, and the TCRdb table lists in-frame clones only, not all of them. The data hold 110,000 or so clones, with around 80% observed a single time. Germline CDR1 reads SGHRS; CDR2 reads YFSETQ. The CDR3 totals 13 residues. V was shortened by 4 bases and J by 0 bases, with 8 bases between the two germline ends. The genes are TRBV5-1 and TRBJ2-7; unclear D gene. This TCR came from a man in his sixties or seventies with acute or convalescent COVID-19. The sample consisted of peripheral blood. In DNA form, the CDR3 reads TGCGCCAGCAGCAACCGAGCCTCCTACGAGCAGTACTTC. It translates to CASSNRASYEQYF.